This is a list of T cell receptor beta chains from one sample in a study of cytomegalovirus exposure and HLA in healthy donors. Sequencing was performed with immunoSEQ multiplex PCR; in TCRdb, only in-frame clones are kept and a portion is missing. The sample carries 200,000 or so clones, roughly 88% recorded once. The material sequenced was PBMCs. Receptor source: a woman aged 25-40 years in good health and CMV-seropositive. CDR3s include the opening cysteine and the closing phenylalanine or tryptophan. A D gene is named only where the DNA matches it firmly. Where a row states a size, it is once, few, many or the class of an expanded clone; other rows omit it.

cdr3_length clone_size d_call j_call v_call cdr3_nt cdr3_aa
17 NA NA TRBJ2-3 TRBV28 TGTGCCAGCAGTTTTTTTGCGAGGGAGGTATTTTATGATACGCAGTATTTT CASSFFAREVFYDTQYF
13 NA TRBD1 TRBJ1-1 TRBV29-1 TGCAGCGTCCGAACAGGGGGGAACACTGAAGCTTTCTTT CSVRTGGNTEAFF
17 NA TRBD2 TRBJ2-1 TRBV4-2 TGTGCCAGCAGCCTCGGGACTAGCGGGAGGCCGTACAATGAGCAGTTCTTC CASSLGTSGRPYNEQFF
15 NA TRBD2 TRBJ2-1 TRBV2 TGTGCCAGCAGGGTACTAGCGGGAGCTGTCAATGAGCAGTTCTTC CASRVLAGAVNEQFF
14 NA TRBD2 TRBJ2-7 TRBV6-1 TGTGCCAGCAGGAGACCGGGACTAGGATACGAGCAGTACTTC CASRRPGLGYEQYF
11 NA NA TRBJ2-1 TRBV7-8 TGTGCCAGCAGTTTGGACAGAGAGCAGTTCTTC CASSLDREQFF
14 NA TRBD1 TRBJ2-7 TRBV5-4 TGTGCCAGCAGCATTACCGGGACAGTCTACGAGCAGTACTTC CASSITGTVYEQYF
13 NA NA TRBJ1-2 TRBV2 TGTGCCAGCAGTGAGACAGTAACCTATGGCTACACCTTC CASSETVTYGYTF
13 NA NA TRBJ2-1 TRBV6-5 TGTGCCAGCAGGGAACTAGTTTTAGACGAGCAGTTCTTC CASRELVLDEQFF
14 once TRBD1 TRBJ2-2 TRBV27 TGTGCCAGCAGTACGGACAGGGGGGTCGGGGAGCTGTTTTTT CASSTDRGVGELFF
15 NA NA TRBJ1-1 TRBV5-1 TGCGCCAGCAGCTGGCTGGGACACACGAACACTGAAGCTTTCTTT CASSWLGHTNTEAFF
13 NA TRBD1 TRBJ2-7 TRBV2 TGTGCCACTCGGACAGGGAGCTCCTACGAGCAGTACTTC CATRTGSSYEQYF
12 NA NA TRBJ2-3 TRBV30 TGTGCCTGGGGTCCGGGAAGAGATACGCAGTATTTT CAWGPGRDTQYF
15 NA NA TRBJ2-7 TRBV28 TGTGCCAGCACCTCCGGGACTCCCCTAATGTACGAGCAGTACTTC CASTSGTPLMYEQYF
13 once NA TRBJ2-7 TRBV28 TGTGCCACCGCCATCCCAGGGTTCTACGAGCAGTACTTC CATAIPGFYEQYF
15 once TRBD1 TRBJ2-7 TRBV28 TGTGCCAGCAGTCCCCCGGGACAGAAACGATGGGAGCAGTACTTC CASSPPGQKRWEQYF
14 once TRBD1 TRBJ1-4 TRBV4-1 TGCGCCAGCAGCAAAGGACAGGTTAATGAAAAACTGTTTTTT CASSKGQVNEKLFF
13 medium-sized NA TRBJ1-5 TRBV6-5 TGTGCCAGCAGCTCCAGTACCAATCAGCCCCAGCATTTT CASSSSTNQPQHF
15 NA TRBD1 TRBJ1-4 TRBV14 TGTGCCAGCAGCCAGCACGGGACAGGGACTGAAAAACTGTTTTTT CASSQHGTGTEKLFF
14 NA TRBD2 TRBJ2-2 TRBV2 TGTGCCAGCGGGGAGGGATACACCACCGGGGAGCTGTTTTTT CASGEGYTTGELFF
14 NA TRBD1 TRBJ1-2 TRBV25-1 TGTGCCAGCTTTATAGGGGGCAGGGGCTATGGCTACACCTTC CASFIGGRGYGYTF
17 NA TRBD1 TRBJ1-5 TRBV7-9 TGTGCCAGCAGCTCTGACAGGGACCATGGTTTAAGGCAGCCCCAGCATTTT CASSSDRDHGLRQPQHF
13 NA NA TRBJ2-1 TRBV6-1 TGTGCCAGCAGCGTAAACAGGTACAATGAGCAGTTCTTC CASSVNRYNEQFF
16 NA TRBD2 TRBJ2-7 TRBV6-6 TGTGCCAGCAGTTACTCGCGGGGGGACCCTAGCTACGAGCAGTACTTC CASSYSRGDPSYEQYF
15 NA TRBD1 TRBJ1-2 TRBV6-1 TGTGCCAGCATTGCCCCGGACAGGTTAAACTATGGCTACACCTTC CASIAPDRLNYGYTF
14 NA TRBD1 TRBJ1-5 TRBV27 TGTGCCAGCAGTCAAGACAGGGGTTATCAGCCCCAGCATTTT CASSQDRGYQPQHF
12 NA NA TRBJ1-2 TRBV9 TGTGCCAGCAGCGTAGGCGGGTTTGGCTACACCTTC CASSVGGFGYTF
13 NA NA TRBJ1-4 TRBV6-5 TGTGCCAGCCGGGGGGTTCCTAATGAAAAACTGTTTTTT CASRGVPNEKLFF
13 NA NA TRBJ1-5 TRBV2 TGTGCCAGCAGTTTTTTTGAGCATCAGCCCCAGCATTTT CASSFFEHQPQHF
13 NA NA TRBJ2-1 TRBV19 TGTGCCAGTACCCAGGGCCCTTACAATGAGCAGTTCTTC CASTQGPYNEQFF
14 NA TRBD1 TRBJ1-4 TRBV5-1 TGCGCCAGCAGCTTCGAGGGGGCTGGGGAAAAACTGTTTTTT CASSFEGAGEKLFF
13 NA NA TRBJ2-3 TRBV19 TGTGCCAGTAGTATAGGCTACACAGATACGCAGTATTTT CASSIGYTDTQYF
15 NA NA TRBJ1-1 TRBV18 TGTGCCAGCTCACCCTTGGACAGCATGGGAACTGAAGCTTTCTTT CASSPLDSMGTEAFF
12 NA NA TRBJ2-7 TRBV11-2 TGTGCCAGCAGCTTTGGAGTTAACGAGCAGTACTTC CASSFGVNEQYF
16 NA NA TRBJ2-2 TRBV9 TGTGCCAGCAGCGTACTTGACGGGAGTCTTACCGGGGAGCTGTTTTTT CASSVLDGSLTGELFF
15 NA TRBD1 TRBJ2-2 TRBV5-1 TGCGCCAGCAGCCGGGACAGCCTGAACACCGGGGAGCTGTTTTTT CASSRDSLNTGELFF
16 NA TRBD2 TRBJ2-5 TRBV4-1 TGCGCCAGCAGCCAAGCCAGCGGGAGGGCCGTAGAGACCCAGTACTTC CASSQASGRAVETQYF
12 NA NA TRBJ2-4 TRBV6-5 TGTGCCAGCAGCCACCCGGGGGACATTCAGTACTTC CASSHPGDIQYF
17 NA NA TRBJ2-7 TRBV4-1 TGCGCCAGCAGCCAAGATCAAAACGAGGGAGCGACCTACGAGCAGTACTTC CASSQDQNEGATYEQYF
14 NA TRBD1 TRBJ1-2 TRBV7-8 TGTGCCAGCAGCTTGACAGGGGGCGACTATGGCTACACCTTC CASSLTGGDYGYTF
13 few NA TRBJ2-1 TRBV19 TGTGCCAGTAGGCCGACAGCCTACAATGAGCAGTTCTTC CASRPTAYNEQFF
18 NA TRBD2 TRBJ2-5 TRBV7-6 TGTGCCAGCAGCCCCGATAGCGGGCTGTCCTGGGGGCAAGAGACCCAGTACTTC CASSPDSGLSWGQETQYF
15 NA NA TRBJ2-5 TRBV29-1 TGCAGCGTACCTACCCCTGGGGGGAACCAAGAGACCCAGTACTTC CSVPTPGGNQETQYF
15 NA TRBD1 TRBJ1-3 TRBV6-5 TGTGCCAGCAGTTACTCGACAGGGGCTGGAAACACCATATATTTT CASSYSTGAGNTIYF
12 NA TRBD1 TRBJ1-2 TRBV5-1 TGCGCCAGCAGGGAGACAGGGAACGGCTACACCTTC CASRETGNGYTF